The clone carrying this TCR beta chain was observed once. The germline gives CDR1 MGHRA, CDR2 YSYEKL. The junction had 9 bases not matched to a gene; V was cut back by 0 bases and J by 6 bases. CDR3 size: 17 residues. This sample is drawn from a study of shared clonotypes between healthy human individuals. Several immunoSEQ plates received, in even portions, the genomic DNA of each subset. The repertoire was sequenced with immunoSEQ multiplex PCR; TCRdb's copy has only in-frame clones and lacks some. The sample contains 550,000 to 850,000 clones, roughly 72% of which appear only once. This TCR was sampled from a woman younger than 45 in good health. The rearrangement joins TRBV4-1 to TRBJ2-5; 11 positions agree with TRBD2. Sample: memory CD4+ T cells sorted from blood. Specified subset: CD45RA-negative fraction. This CDR3 is CASSQDPTSGRGKTQYF. In DNA, the CDR3 is TGCGCCAGCAGCCAAGATCCAACTAGCGGGAGAGGAAAGACCCAGTACTTC.